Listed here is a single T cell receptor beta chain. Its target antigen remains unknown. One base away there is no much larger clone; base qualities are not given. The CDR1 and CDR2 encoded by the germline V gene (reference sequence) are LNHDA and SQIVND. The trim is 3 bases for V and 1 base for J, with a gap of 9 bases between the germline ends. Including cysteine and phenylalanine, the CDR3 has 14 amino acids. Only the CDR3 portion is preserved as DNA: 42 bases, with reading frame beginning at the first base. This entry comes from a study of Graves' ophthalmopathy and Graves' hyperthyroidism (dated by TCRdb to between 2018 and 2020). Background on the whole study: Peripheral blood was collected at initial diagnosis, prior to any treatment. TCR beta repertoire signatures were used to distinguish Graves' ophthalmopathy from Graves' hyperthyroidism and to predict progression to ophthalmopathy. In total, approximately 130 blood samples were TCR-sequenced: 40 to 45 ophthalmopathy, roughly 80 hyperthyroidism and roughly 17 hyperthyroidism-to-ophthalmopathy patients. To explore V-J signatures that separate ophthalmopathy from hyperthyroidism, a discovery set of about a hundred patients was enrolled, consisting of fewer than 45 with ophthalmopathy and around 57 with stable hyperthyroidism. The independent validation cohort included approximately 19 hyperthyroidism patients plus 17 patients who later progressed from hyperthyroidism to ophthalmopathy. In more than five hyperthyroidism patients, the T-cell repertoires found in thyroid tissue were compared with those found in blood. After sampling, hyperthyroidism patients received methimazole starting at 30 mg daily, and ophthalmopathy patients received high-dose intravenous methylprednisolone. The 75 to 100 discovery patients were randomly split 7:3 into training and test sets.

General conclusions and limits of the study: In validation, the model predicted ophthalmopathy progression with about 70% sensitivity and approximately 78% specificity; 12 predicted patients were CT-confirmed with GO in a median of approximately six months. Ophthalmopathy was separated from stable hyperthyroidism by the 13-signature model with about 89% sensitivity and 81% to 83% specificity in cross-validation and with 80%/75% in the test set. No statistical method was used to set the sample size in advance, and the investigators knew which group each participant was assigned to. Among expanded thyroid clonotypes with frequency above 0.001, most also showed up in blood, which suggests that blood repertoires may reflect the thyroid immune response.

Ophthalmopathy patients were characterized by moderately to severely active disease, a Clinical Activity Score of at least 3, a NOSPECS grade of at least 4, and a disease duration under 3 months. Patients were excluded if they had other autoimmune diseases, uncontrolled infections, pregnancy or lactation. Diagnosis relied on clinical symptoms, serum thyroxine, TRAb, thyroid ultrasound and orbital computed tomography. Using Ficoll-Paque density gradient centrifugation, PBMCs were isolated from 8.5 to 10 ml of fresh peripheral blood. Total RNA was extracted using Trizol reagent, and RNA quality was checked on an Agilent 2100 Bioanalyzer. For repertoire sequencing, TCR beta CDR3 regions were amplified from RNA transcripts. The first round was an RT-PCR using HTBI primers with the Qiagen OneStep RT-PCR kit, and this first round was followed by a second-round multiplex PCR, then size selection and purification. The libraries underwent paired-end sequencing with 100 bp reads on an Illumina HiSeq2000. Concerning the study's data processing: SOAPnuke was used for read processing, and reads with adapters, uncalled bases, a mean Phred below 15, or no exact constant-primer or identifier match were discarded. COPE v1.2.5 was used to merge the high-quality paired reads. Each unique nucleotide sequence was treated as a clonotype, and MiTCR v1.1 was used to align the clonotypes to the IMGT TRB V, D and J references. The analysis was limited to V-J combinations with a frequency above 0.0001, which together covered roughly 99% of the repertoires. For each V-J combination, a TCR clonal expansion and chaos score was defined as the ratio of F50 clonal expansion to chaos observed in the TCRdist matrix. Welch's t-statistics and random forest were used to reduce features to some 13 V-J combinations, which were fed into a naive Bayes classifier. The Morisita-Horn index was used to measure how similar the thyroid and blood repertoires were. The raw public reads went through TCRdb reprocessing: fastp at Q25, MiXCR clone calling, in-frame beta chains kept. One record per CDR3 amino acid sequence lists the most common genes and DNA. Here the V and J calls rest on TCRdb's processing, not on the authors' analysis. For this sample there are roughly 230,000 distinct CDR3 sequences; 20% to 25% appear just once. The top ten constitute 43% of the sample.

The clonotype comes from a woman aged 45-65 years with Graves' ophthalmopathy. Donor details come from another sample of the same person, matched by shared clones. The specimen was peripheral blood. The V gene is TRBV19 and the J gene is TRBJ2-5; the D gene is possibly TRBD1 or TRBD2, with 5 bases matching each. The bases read TGTGCCAGTAGTATTAGAGGGGTCCAAGAGACCCAGTACTTC. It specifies CASSIRGVQETQYF.